The entry below describes one T cell receptor (beta chain). Its antigen remains unknown. This sample is drawn from a study of shared clonotypes between healthy human individuals. The CDR3 is 17 amino acids. The ends lost 4 bases at V and 5 bases at J; junction bases unmatched: 8. Germline V lookup: CDR1 SGHNT, CDR2 YENEEA. The run depth of the assay was deep. In the source study's methods: Junction-only immunoSEQ sequences carried no quality scores, so filtering differed. The method was immunoSEQ multiplex PCR; TCRdb's version includes in-frame clones alone and lacks a portion of them. That table furnishes V, J and clone size, whereas the DNA furnished D and trimming. Among over 750,000 clones listed, 90% to 97% were seen once. Points from the study as a whole: It was the non-shared clonotypes that had lower generation probabilities than clonotypes shared by all four donors.

CD45RO-negative, CCR7-selected cells formed the naive CD8 fraction, which excluded terminally differentiated effector memory CD45RA+ cells. The genes are TRBV11-3 and TRBJ2-2; TRBD2 agrees at 12 bases. Sequenced: naive CD8+ T cells sorted from blood. This clonotype was obtained from a man aged 30 to 39 in good health. The DNA for the CDR3 is TGTGCCAGCAGCTCGAGACTAGCGGGAGATCGGACCGGGGAGCTGTTTTTT. Translation: CASSSRLAGDRTGELFF.